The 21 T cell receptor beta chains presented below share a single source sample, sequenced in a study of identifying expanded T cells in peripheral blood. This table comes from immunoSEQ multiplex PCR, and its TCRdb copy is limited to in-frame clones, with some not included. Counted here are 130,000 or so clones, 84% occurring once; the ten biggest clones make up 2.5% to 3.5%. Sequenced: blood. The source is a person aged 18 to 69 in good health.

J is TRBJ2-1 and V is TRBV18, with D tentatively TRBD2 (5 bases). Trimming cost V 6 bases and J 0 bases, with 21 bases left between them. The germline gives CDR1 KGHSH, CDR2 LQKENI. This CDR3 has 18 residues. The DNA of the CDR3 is TGTGCCAGCTCTCTCCTAGCTCCCTTGACAAGCTCCTACAATGAGCAGTTCTTC. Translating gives CASSLLAPLTSSYNEQFF.

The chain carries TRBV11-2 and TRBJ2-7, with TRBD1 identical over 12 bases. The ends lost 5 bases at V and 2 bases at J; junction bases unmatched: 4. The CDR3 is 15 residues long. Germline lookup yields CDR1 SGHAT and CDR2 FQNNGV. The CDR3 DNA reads TGTGCCAGCAGCATAGGGACAGGGGGCACCTACGAGCAGTACTTC. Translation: CASSIGTGGTYEQYF.

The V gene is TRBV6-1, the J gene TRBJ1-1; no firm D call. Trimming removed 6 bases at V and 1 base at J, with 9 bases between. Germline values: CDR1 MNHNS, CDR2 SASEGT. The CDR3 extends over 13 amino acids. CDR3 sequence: CASRDIGNTEAFF. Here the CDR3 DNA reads TGTGCCAGCAGAGACATAGGGAACACTGAAGCTTTCTTT.

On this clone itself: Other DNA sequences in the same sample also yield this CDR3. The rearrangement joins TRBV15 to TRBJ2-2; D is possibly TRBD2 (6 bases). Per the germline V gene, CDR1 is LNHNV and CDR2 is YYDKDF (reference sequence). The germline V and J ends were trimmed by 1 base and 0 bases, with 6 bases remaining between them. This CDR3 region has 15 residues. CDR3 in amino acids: CATSRAGANTGELFF. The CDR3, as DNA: TGTGCCACCAGCAGAGCGGGGGCGAACACCGGGGAGCTGTTTTTT.

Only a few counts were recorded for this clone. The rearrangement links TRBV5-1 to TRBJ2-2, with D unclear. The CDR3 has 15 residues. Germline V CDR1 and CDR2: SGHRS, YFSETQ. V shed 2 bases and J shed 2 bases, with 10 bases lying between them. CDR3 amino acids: CASSFQTENTGELFF. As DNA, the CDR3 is TGCGCCAGCAGCTTTCAGACGGAAAACACCGGGGAGCTGTTTTTT.

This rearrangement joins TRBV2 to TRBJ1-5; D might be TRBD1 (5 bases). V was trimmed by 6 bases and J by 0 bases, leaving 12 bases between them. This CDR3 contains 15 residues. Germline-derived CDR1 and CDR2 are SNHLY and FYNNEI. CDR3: CASRPGGGSNQPQHF. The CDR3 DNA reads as TGTGCCAGCAGGCCAGGCGGGGGTAGCAATCAGCCCCAGCATTTT.

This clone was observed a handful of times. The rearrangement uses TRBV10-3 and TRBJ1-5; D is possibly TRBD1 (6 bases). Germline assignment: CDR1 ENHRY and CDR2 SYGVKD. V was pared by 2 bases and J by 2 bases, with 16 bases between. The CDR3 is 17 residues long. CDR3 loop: CAISEGGPGLGNQPQHF. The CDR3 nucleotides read TGTGCCATCAGTGAGGGGGGCCCGGGTCTGGGCAATCAGCCCCAGCATTTT.

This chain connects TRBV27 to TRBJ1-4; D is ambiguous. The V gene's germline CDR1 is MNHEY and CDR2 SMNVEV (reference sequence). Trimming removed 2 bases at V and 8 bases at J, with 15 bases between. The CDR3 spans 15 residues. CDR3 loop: CASSLRPSRIEKLFF. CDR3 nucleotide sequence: TGTGCCAGCAGTTTAAGACCCTCCCGGATCGAAAAACTGTTTTTT. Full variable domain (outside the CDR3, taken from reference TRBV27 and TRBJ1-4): EAQVTQNPRYLITVTGKKLTVTCSQNMNHEYMSWYRQDPGLGLRQIYYSMNVEVTDKGDVPEGYKVSRKEKRNFPLILESPSPNQTSLYFCASSLRPSRIEKLFFGSGTQLSVL.

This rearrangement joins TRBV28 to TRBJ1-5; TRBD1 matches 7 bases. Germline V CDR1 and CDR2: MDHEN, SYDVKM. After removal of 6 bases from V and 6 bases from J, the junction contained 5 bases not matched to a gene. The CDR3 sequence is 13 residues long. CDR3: CASSGQVGQPQHF. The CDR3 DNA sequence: TGTGCCAGCAGCGGACAGGTCGGTCAGCCCCAGCATTTT.

The CDR3 sequence is CSVDRQPLEGDTNYGYTF. CDR3 in DNA: TGCAGCGTTGACCGACAACCCCTGGAGGGGGACACTAACTATGGCTACACCTTC. This rearrangement joins TRBV29-1 to TRBJ1-2; the D gene is possibly TRBD1 (6 bases). Germline loops: CDR1 SQVTM, CDR2 ANQGSEA. V was cut by 3 bases and J by 0 bases, with 23 bases left in between. The CDR3 has 18 amino acids.

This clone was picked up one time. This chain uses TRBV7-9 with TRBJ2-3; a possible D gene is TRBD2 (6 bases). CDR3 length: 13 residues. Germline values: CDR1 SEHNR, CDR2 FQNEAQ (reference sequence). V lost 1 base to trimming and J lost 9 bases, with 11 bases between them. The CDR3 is CASSLVWEDTQYF. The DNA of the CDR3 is TGTGCCAGCAGCTTAGTTTGGGAGGACACGCAGTATTTT.

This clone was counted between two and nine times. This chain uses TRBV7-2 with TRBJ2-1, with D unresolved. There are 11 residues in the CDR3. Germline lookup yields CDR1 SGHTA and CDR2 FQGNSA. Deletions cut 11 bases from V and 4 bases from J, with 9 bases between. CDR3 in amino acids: CAQRRYNEQFF. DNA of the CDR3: TGTGCCCAACGAAGGTACAATGAGCAGTTCTTC.

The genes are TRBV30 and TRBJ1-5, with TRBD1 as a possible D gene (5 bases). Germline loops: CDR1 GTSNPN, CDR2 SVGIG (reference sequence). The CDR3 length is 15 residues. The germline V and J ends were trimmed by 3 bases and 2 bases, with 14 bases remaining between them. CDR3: CAWSPVGAGNQPQHF. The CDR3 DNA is TGTGCCTGGAGCCCCGTCGGGGCGGGCAATCAGCCCCAGCATTTT.

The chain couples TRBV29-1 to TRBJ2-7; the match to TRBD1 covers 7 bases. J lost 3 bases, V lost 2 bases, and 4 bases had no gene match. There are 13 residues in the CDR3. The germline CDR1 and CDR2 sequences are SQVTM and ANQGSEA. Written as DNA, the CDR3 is TGCAGCGTTGAATTAAGACAGGGCTACGAGCAGTACTTC. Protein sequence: CSVELRQGYEQYF.

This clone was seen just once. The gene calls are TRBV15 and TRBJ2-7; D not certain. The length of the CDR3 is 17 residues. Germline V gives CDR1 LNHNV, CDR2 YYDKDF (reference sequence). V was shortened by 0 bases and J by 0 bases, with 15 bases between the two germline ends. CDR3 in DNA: TGTGCCACCAGCAGAGATTTTCCCCAGGAGTACTCCTACGAGCAGTACTTC. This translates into CATSRDFPQEYSYEQYF.

The DNA of the CDR3 is TGTGCCAGCAGCCACACTACAAGGGGCCCTGGCTACACCTTC. Its protein product is CASSHTTRGPGYTF. The chain uses TRBV7-2 and TRBJ1-2; a possible D gene is TRBD1 (5 bases). Per germline, CDR1 SGHTA and CDR2 FQGNSA. Trimming stripped 5 bases from V and 7 bases from J, with 17 bases between. This CDR3 has 14 amino acids. The full variable domain, completed using reference TRBV7-2 and TRBJ1-2, is GAGVSQSPSNKVTEKGKDVELRCDPISGHTALYWYRQSLGQGLEFLIYFQGNSAPDKSGLPSDRFSAERTGGSVSTLTIQRTQQEDSAVYLCASSHTTRGPGYTFGSGTRLTVV.

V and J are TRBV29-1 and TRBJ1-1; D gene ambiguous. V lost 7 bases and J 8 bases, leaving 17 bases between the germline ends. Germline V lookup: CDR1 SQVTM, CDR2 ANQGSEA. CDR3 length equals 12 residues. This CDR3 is CSGSPATMEAFF. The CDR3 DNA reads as TGCAGCGGAAGCCCAGCGACCATGGAAGCTTTCTTT.

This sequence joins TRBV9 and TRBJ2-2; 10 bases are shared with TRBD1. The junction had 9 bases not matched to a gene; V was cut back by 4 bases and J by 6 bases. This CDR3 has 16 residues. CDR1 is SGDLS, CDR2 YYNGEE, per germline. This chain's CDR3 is CASSPSTGGASGELFF. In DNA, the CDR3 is TGTGCCAGCAGCCCATCGACAGGGGGCGCATCCGGGGAGCTGTTTTTT.

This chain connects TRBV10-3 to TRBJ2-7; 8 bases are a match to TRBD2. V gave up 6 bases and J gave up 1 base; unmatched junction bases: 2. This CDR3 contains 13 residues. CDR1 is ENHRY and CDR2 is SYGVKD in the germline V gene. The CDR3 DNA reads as TGTGCCATCAGGGCGGGGGGATCCTACGAGCAGTACTTC. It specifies CAIRAGGSYEQYF.

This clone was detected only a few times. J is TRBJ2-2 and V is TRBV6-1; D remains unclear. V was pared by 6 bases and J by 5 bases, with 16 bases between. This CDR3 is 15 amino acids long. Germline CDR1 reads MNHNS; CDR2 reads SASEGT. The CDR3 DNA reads TGTGCCAGCAGCCTCAGCGTGCTCCAGACCGGGGAGCTGTTTTTT. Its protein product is CASSLSVLQTGELFF.

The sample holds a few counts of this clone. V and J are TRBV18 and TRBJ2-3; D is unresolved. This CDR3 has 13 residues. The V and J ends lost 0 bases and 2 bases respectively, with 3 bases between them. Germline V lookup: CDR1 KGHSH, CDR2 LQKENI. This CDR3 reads CASSPPTTDTQYF. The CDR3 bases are TGTGCCAGCTCACCACCTACCACAGATACGCAGTATTTT. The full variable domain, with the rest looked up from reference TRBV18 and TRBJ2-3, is NAGVMQNPRHLVRRRGQEARLRCSPMKGHSHVYWYRQLPEEGLKFMVYLQKENIIDESGMPKERFSAEFPKEGPSILRIQQVVRGDSAAYFCASSPPTTDTQYFGPGTRLTVL.